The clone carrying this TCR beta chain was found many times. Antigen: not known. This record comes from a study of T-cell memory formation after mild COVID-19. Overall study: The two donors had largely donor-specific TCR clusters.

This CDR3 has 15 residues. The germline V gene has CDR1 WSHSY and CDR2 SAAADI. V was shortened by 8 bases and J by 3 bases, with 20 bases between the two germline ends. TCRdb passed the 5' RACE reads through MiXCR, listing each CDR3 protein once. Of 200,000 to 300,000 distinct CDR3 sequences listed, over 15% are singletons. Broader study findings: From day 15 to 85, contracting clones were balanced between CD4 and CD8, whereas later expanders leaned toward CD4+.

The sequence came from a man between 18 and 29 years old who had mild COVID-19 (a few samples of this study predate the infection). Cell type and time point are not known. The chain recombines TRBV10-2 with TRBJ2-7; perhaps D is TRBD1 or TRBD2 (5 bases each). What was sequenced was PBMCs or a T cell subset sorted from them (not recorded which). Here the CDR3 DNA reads TGCGCCAGCCAAGAGCCCTCGGGGACCTTCTACGAGCAGTACTTC. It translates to CASQEPSGTFYEQYF.